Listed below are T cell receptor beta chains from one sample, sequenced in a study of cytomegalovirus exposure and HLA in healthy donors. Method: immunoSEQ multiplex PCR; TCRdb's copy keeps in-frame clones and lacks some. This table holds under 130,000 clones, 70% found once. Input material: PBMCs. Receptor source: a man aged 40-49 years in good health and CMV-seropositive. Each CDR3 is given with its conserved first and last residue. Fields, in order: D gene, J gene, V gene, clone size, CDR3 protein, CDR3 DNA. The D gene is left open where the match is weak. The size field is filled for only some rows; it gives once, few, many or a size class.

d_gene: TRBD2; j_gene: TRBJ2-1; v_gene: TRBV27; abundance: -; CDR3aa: CASSLGRTSGEQFF; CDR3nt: TGTGCCAGCAGTTTAGGAAGGACTAGCGGTGAGCAGTTCTTC
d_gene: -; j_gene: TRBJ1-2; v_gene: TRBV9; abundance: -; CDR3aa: CASSGYRGYTF; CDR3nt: TGTGCCAGCAGCGGTTATAGAGGCTACACCTTC
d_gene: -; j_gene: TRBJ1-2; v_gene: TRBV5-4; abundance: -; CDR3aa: CASIRQGGDGYTF; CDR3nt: TGTGCCAGCATCCGGCAGGGTGGCGATGGCTACACCTTC
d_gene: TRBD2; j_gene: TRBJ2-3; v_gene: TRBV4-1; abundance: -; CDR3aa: CASRTGTSGNTDTQYF; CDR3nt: TGCGCCAGCAGGACAGGGACTAGCGGGAACACAGATACGCAGTATTTT
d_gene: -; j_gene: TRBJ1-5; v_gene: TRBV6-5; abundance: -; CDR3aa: CASSYGEDNSNQPQHF; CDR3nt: TGTGCCAGCAGTTACGGGGAGGACAATAGCAATCAGCCCCAGCATTTT
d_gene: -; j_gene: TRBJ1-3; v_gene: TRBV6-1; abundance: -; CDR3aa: CASRGWSSGNTIYF; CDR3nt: TGTGCCAGTCGGGGGTGGAGCTCTGGAAACACCATATATTTT
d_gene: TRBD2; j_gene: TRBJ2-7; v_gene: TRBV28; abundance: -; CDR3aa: CASSPGGLAGAYEQYF; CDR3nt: TGTGCCAGCAGTCCAGGAGGACTAGCGGGAGCCTACGAGCAGTACTTC
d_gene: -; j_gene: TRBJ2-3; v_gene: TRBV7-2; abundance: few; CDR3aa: CASSLWSRAADTQYF; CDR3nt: TGTGCCAGCAGCTTATGGTCCAGGGCCGCAGATACGCAGTATTTT
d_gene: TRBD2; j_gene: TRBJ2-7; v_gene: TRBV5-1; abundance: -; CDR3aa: CASRPGGGRARYEQYF; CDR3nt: TGCGCCAGCAGGCCCGGCGGCGGGAGGGCCAGGTACGAGCAGTACTTC
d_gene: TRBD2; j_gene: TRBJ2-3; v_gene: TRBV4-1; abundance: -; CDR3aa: CASSQRAGEGTDTQYF; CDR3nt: TGCGCCAGCAGCCAGCGAGCGGGAGAGGGCACAGATACGCAGTATTTT
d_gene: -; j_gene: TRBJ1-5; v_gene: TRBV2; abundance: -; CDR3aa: CASSDSGNSNQPQHF; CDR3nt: TGTGCCAGCAGTGATTCAGGTAATAGCAATCAGCCCCAGCATTTT
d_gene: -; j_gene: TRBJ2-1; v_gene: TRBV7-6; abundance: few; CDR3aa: CASSLIEDEQFF; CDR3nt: TGTGCCAGCAGCTTAATTGAGGATGAGCAGTTCTTC
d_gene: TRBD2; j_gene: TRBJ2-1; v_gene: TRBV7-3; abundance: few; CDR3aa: CASSLGLAEYNEQFF; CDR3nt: TGTGCCAGCAGCTTAGGACTAGCGGAGTACAATGAGCAGTTCTTC
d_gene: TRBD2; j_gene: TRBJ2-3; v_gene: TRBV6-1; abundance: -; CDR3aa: CASSEESTLAGSSTDTQYF; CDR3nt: TGTGCCAGCAGTGAAGAAAGCACCCTAGCGGGAAGTAGCACAGATACGCAGTATTTT
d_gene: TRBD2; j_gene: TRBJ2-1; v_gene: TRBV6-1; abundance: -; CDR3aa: CASSEGWTSLNEQFF; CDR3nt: TGTGCCAGCAGTGAGGGGTGGACTAGTTTGAATGAGCAGTTCTTC
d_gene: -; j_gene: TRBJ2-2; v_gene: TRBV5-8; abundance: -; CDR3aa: CASSFGQGNTGELFF; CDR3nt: TGTGCCAGCAGCTTCGGGCAGGGGAACACCGGGGAGCTGTTTTTT
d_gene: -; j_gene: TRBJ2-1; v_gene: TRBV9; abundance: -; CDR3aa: CASSAAGTYNEQFF; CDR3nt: TGTGCCAGCAGCGCTGCAGGGACTTACAATGAGCAGTTCTTC
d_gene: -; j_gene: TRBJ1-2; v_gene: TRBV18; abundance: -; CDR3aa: CASSPQGADKWGYTF; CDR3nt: TGTGCCAGCTCACCACAAGGGGCAGATAAGTGGGGCTACACCTTC
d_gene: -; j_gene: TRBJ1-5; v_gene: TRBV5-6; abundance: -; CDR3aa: CASSLARESRNQPQHF; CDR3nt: TGTGCCAGCAGCTTGGCCAGGGAAAGTCGCAATCAGCCCCAGCATTTT
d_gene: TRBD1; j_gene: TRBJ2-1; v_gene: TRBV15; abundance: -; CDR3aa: CATSRDGEWTGRRESHYNEQFF; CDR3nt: TGTGCCACCAGCAGAGATGGGGAATGGACAGGGAGGAGGGAATCCCACTACAATGAGCAGTTCTTC
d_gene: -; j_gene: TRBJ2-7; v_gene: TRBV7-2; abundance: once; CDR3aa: CASSLAYSYEQYF; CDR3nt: TGTGCCAGCAGCTTAGCGTATTCCTACGAGCAGTACTTC
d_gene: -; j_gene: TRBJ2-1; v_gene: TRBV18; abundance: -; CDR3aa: CASSPRRVSGGDEQFF; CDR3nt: TGTGCCAGCTCACCACGCAGGGTGAGTGGGGGCGATGAGCAGTTCTTC
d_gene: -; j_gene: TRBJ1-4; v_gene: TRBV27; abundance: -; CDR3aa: CASSLVWAVEKLFF; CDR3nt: TGTGCCAGCAGTTTAGTATGGGCAGTTGAAAAACTGTTTTTT
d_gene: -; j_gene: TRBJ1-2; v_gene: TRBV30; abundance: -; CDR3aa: CAWNRPGYTF; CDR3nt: TGTGCCTGGAACAGGCCTGGCTACACCTTC
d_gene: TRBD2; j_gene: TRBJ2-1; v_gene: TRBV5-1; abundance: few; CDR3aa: CASSLDRSSGRYEQFF; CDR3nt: TGCGCCAGCAGCTTGGATCGCTCTAGCGGGAGATATGAGCAGTTCTTC
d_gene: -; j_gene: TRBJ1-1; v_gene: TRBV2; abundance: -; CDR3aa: CASQDSTVLNTEAFF; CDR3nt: TGTGCCAGCCAAGACAGCACAGTGTTAAACACTGAAGCTTTCTTT
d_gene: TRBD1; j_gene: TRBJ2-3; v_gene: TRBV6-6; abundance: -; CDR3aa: CASRTGGGDTQYF; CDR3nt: TGTGCCAGCAGAACAGGGGGCGGGGATACGCAGTATTTT
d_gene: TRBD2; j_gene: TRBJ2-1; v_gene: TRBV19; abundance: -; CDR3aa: CASSIGPNLAGAFNEQFF; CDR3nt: TGTGCCAGTAGTATTGGCCCCAATCTAGCGGGAGCTTTCAATGAGCAGTTCTTC
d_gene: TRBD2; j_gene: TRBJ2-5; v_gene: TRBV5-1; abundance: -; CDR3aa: CASSLAGGPAETQYF; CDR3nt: TGCGCCAGCAGCTTAGCGGGAGGGCCGGCAGAGACCCAGTACTTC
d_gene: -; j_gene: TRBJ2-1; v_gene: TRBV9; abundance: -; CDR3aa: CASSVGGLNEQFF; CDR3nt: TGTGCCAGCAGCGTAGGCGGTCTCAATGAGCAGTTCTTC
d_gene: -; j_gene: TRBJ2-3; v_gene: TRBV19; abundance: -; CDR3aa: CASSRLAVSTDTQYF; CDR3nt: TGTGCCAGTAGTCGGCTAGCAGTTAGCACAGATACGCAGTATTTT
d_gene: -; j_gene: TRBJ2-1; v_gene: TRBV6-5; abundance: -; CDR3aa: CASSYSNRYNEQFF; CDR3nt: TGTGCCAGCAGTTACTCGAACAGATACAATGAGCAGTTCTTC
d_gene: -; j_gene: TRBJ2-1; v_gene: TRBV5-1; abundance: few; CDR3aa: CASSLRGDQFF; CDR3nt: TGCGCCAGCAGCCTCAGGGGGGATCAGTTCTTC
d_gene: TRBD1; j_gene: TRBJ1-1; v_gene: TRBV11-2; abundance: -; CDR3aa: CASMNRGLFEAFF; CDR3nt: TGTGCCAGTATGAACAGGGGTCTTTTTGAAGCTTTCTTT
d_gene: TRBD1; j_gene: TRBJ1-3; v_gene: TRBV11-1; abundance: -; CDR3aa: CASSLGQIGNTIYF; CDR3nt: TGTGCCAGCAGCCTGGGACAGATTGGAAACACCATATATTTT
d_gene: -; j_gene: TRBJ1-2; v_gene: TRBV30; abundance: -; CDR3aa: CAWESLGYGYTF; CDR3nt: TGTGCCTGGGAATCTCTAGGCTATGGCTACACCTTC
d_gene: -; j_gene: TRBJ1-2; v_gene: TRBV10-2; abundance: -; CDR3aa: CASQRSGSSYGYTF; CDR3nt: TGCGCCAGCCAGAGGTCCGGATCCTCTTATGGCTACACCTTC
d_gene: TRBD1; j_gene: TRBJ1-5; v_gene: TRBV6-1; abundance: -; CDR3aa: CASSNTGDWPQHF; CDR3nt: TGTGCCAGCAGCAATACAGGGGATTGGCCCCAGCATTTT
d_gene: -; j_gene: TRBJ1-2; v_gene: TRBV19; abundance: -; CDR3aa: CASRKGGAYGYTF; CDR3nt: TGTGCCAGTAGGAAAGGGGGAGCCTATGGCTACACCTTC
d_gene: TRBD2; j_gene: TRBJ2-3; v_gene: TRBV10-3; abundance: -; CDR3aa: CATSFPEAGFSTDTQYF; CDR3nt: TGTGCCACCTCCTTCCCTGAAGCGGGATTCAGCACAGATACGCAGTATTTT
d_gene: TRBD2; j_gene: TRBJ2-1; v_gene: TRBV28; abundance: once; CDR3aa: CASSEGLAGNNEQFF; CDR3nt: TGTGCCAGCAGTGAGGGACTAGCGGGAAACAATGAGCAGTTCTTC
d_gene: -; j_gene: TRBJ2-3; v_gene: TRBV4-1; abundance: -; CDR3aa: CASSQQDGGSTDTQYF; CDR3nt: TGCGCCAGCAGCCAACAGGATGGGGGGAGCACAGATACGCAGTATTTT
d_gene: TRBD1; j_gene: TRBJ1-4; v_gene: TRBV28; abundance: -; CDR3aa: CASSQGARGKLFF; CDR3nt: TGTGCCAGCAGTCAGGGGGCAAGAGGTAAACTGTTTTTT
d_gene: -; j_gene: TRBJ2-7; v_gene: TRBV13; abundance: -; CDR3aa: CASSLLPGDSFSYEQYF; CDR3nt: TGTGCCAGCAGCCTCCTTCCGGGGGACTCCTTCAGCTACGAGCAGTACTTC
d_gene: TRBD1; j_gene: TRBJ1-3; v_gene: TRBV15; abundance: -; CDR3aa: CATSKNRGITGNTIYF; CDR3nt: TGTGCCACCAGCAAAAACAGGGGAATAACTGGAAACACCATATATTTT
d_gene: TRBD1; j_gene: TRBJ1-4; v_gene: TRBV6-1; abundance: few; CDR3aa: CATSGTGGEKLFF; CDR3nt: TGTGCCACCTCCGGGACAGGAGGTGAAAAACTGTTTTTT
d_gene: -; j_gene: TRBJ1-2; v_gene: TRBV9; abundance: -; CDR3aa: CASSPGGAPNYGYTF; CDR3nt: TGTGCCAGCAGCCCTGGGGGGGCTCCTAACTATGGCTACACCTTC
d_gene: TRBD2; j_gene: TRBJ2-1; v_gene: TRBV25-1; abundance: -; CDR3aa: CASSDPTGTSGFNEQFF; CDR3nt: TGTGCCAGCAGTGACCCAACCGGGACTAGCGGGTTTAATGAGCAGTTCTTC
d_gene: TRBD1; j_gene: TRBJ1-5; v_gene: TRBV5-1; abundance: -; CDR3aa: CASSTGQGDQPQHF; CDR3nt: TGCGCCAGCAGCACCGGACAGGGGGATCAGCCCCAGCATTTT
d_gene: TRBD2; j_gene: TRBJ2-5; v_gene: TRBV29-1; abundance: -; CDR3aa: CRVDEALAGETQYF; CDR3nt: TGCAGAGTTGATGAGGCGCTAGCGGGCGAGACCCAGTACTTC
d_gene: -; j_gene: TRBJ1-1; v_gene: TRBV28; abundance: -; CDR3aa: CASSLWKGGNTEAFF; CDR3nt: TGTGCCAGCAGTCTATGGAAAGGGGGGAACACTGAAGCTTTCTTT
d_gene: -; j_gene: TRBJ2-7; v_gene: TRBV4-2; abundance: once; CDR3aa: CASSHDGDSYEQYF; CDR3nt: TGTGCCAGCAGCCATGACGGGGACTCCTACGAGCAGTACTTC
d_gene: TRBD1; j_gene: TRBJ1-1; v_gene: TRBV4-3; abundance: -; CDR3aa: CASSQGTGATEAFF; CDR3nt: TGCGCCAGCAGCCAAGGGACAGGGGCCACTGAAGCTTTCTTT
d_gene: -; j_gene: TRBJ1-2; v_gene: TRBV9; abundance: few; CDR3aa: CASSVVENYGYTF; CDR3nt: TGTGCCAGCAGCGTAGTGGAGAACTATGGCTACACCTTC
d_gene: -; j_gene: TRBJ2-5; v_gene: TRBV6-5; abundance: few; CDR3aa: CASSPDLRGTQYF; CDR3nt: TGTGCCAGCAGCCCCGACTTAAGAGGGACCCAGTACTTC
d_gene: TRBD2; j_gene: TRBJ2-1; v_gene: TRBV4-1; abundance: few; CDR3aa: CASSPIAGGHYNEQFF; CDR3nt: TGCGCCAGCAGCCCAATAGCGGGAGGGCATTACAATGAGCAGTTCTTC
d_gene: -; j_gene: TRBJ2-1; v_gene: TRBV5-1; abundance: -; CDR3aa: CASSWAGTSYNEQFF; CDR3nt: TGCGCCAGCAGCTGGGCGGGGACCTCCTACAATGAGCAGTTCTTC